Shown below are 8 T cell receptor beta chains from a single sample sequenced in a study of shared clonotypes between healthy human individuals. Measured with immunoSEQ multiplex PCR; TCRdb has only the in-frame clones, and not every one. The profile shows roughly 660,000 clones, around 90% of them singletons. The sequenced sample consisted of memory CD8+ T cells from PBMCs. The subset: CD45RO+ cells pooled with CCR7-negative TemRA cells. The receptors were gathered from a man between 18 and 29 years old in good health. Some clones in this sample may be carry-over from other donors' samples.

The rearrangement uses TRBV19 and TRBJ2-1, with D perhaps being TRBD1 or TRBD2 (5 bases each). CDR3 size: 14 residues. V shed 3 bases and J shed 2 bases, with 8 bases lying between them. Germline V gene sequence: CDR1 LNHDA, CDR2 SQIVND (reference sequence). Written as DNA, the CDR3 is TGTGCCAGTAGTATGGGGGTACCCTACAATGAGCAGTTCTTC. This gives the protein CASSMGVPYNEQFF.

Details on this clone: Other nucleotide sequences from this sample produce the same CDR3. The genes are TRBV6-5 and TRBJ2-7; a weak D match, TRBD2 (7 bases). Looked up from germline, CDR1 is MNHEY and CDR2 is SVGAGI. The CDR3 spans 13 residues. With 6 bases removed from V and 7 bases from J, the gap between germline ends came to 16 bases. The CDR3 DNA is TGTGCCAGCAGCCCGCGGGGGCTTGGGGAGCAGTACTTC. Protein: CASSPRGLGEQYF.

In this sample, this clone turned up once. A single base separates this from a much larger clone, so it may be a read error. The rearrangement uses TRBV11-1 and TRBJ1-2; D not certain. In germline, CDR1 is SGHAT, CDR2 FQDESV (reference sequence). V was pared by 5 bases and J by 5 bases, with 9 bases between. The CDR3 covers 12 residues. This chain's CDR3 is CASSPDLYGYTF. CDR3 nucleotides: TGTGCCAGCAGCCCGGACCTATATGGCTACACCTTC.

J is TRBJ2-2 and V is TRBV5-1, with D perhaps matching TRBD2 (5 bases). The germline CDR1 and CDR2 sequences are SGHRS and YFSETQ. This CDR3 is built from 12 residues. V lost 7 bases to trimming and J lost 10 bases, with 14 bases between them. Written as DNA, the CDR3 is TGCGCCAGCCGCCATGGCGGGCCGGAGCTGTTTTTT. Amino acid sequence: CASRHGGPELFF.

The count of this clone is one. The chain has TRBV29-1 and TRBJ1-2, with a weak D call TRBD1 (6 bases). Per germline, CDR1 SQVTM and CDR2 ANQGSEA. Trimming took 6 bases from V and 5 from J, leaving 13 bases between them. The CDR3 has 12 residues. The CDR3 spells CSVPRGGYGYTF. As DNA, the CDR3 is TGCAGCGTCCCCAGGGGAGGATATGGCTACACCTTC.

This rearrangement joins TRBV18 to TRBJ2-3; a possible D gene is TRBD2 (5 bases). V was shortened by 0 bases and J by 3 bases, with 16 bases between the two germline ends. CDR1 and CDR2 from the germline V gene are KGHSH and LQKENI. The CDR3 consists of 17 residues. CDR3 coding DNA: TGTGCCAGCTCACCACCGGAGATCCCCCGAGGGACAGATACGCAGTATTTT. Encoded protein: CASSPPEIPRGTDTQYF.

CDR3 loop: CSVPTGFLGGYTF. The CDR3 DNA follows: TGCAGCGTTCCCACAGGATTTCTGGGGGGCTACACCTTC. This chain joins TRBV29-1 and TRBJ1-2, with a weak D call TRBD1 (5 bases). The germline V and J ends were trimmed by 5 bases and 8 bases, with 18 bases remaining between them. The CDR3 loop spans 13 amino acids. From germline, CDR1 is SQVTM and CDR2 ANQGSEA. Complete variable domain (other parts from reference TRBV29-1 and TRBJ1-2): SAVISQKPSRDICQRGTSLTIQCQVDSQVTMMFWYRQQPGQSLTLIATANQGSEATYESGFVIDKFPISRPNLTFSTLTVSNMSPEDSSIYLCSVPTGFLGGYTFGSGTRLTVV.

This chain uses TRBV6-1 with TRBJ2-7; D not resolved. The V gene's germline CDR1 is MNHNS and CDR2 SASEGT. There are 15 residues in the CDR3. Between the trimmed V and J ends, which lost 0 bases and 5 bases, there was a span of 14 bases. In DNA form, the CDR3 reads TGTGCCAGCAGTGAAGCCCCCTTAGGACCTCACGAGCAGTACTTC. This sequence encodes CASSEAPLGPHEQYF.